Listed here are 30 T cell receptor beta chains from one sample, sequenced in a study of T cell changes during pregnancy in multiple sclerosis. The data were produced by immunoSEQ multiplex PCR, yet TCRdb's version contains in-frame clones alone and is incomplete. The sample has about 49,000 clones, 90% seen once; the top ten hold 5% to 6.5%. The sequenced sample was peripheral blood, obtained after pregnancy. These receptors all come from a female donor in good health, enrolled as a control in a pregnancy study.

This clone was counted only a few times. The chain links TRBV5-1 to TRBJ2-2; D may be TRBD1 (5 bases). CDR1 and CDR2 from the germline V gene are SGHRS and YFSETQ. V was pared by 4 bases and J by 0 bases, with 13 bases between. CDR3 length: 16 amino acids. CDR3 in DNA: TGCGCCAGCAGCACTTCACAGGATCCGAACACCGGGGAGCTGTTTTTT. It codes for CASSTSQDPNTGELFF.

The CDR3 here is CASRPQDPDGYTF. Written as DNA, the CDR3 is TGCGCCAGCAGACCACAGGATCCCGATGGCTACACCTTC. V and J are TRBV5-1 and TRBJ1-2; TRBD1 is a possible D gene (5 bases). The V gene's germline CDR1 is SGHRS and CDR2 YFSETQ. The CDR3 has 13 residues. The V end lost 5 bases, the J end lost 6 bases, and 14 bases lay between the germline ends.

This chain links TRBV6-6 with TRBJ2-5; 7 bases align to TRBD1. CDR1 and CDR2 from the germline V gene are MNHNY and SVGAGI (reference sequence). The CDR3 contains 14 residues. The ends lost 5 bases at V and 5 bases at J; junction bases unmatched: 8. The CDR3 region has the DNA TGTGCCAGCAGTGCACAGGGGAGTGGGGAGACCCAGTACTTC. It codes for CASSAQGSGETQYF.

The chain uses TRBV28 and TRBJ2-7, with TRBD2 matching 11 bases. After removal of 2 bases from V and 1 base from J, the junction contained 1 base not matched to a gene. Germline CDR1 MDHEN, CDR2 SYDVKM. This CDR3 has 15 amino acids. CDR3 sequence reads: CASSLLAGGSYEQYF. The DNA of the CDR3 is TGTGCCAGCAGTTTACTAGCGGGAGGATCCTACGAGCAGTACTTC.

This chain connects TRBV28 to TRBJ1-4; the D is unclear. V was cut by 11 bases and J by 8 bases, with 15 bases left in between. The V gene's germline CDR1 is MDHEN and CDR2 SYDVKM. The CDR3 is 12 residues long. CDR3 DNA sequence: TGTGCCGGCGGACTATCTGGCGAAAAACTGTTTTTT. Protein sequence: CAGGLSGEKLFF.

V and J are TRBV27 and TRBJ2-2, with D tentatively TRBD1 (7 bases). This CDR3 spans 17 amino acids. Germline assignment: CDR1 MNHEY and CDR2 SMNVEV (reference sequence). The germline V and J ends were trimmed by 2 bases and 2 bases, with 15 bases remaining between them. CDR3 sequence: CASSLRAGQLNTGELFF. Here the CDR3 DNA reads TGTGCCAGCAGTTTAAGGGCGGGACAGTTAAACACCGGGGAGCTGTTTTTT.

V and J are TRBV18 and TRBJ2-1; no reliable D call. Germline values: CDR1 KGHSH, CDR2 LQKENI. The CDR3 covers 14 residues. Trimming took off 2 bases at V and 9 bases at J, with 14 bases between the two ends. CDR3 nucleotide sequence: TGTGCCAGCTCACCATTAACTAAGCCACCTGAGCAGTTCTTC. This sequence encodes CASSPLTKPPEQFF.

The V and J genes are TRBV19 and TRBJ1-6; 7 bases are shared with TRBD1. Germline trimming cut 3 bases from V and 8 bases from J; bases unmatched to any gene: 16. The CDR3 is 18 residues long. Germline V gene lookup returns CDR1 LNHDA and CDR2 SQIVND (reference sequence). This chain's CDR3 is CASSMTINPGQFYSPLHF. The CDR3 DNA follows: TGTGCCAGTAGTATGACCATCAATCCGGGACAGTTCTATTCACCCCTCCACTTT.

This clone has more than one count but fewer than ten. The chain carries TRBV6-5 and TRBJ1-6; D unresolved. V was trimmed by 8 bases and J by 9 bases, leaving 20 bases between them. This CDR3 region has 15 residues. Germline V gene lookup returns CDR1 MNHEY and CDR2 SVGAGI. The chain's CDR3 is CASASTEEGSSPLHF. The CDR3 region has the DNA TGTGCCAGCGCCTCGACCGAGGAAGGGAGTTCACCCCTCCACTTT.

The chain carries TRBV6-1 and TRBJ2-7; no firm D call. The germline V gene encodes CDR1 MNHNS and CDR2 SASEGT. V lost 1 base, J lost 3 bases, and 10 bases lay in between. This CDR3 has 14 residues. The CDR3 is CASSEVGEFYEQYF. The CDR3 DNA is TGTGCCAGCAGTGAAGTAGGAGAGTTCTACGAGCAGTACTTC.

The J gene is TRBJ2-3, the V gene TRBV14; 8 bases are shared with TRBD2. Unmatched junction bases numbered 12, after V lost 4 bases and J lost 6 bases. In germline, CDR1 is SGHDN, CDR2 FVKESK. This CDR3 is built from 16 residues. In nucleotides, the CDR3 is TGTGCCAGCAGCCTCACTAGCGGTGGCCGAGCGGATACGCAGTATTTT. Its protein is CASSLTSGGRADTQYF.

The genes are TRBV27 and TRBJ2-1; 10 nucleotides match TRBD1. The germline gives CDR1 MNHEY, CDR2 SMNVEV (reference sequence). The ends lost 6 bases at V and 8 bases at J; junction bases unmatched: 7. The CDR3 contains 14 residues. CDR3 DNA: TGTGCCAGCAGCCCGATGACAGGGGGCGATGAGCAGTTCTTC. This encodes CASSPMTGGDEQFF.

The CDR3 region has the DNA TGTGCCAGCAGCGGGGACAGGGTCACTGAAGCTTTCTTT. Its protein is CASSGDRVTEAFF. V gene TRBV28 combines with J gene TRBJ1-1; 9 bases agree with TRBD1. J gave up 4 bases and V 6 bases, and 3 bases lay outside the gene matches. Germline V lookup: CDR1 MDHEN, CDR2 SYDVKM. CDR3 length: 13 residues.

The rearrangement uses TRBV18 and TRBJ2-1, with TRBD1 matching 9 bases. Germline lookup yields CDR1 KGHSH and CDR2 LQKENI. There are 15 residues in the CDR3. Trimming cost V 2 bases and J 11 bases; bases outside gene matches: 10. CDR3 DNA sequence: TGTGCCAGCTCACCAAGACAGGGGGGTCAAGATAAGCAGTTCTTC. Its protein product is CASSPRQGGQDKQFF.

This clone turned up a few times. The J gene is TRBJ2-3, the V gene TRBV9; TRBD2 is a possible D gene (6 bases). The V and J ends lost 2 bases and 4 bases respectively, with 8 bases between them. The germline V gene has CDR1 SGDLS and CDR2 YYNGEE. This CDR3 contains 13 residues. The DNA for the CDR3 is TGTGCCAGCAGCGTGGGCGGGGCAGATACGCAGTATTTT. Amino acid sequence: CASSVGGADTQYF.

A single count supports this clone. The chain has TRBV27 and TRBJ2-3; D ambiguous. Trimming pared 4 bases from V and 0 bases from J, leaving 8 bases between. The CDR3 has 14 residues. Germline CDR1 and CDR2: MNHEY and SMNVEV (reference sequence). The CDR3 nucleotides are TGTGCCAGCAGTTCCGGGTACAGCACAGATACGCAGTATTTT. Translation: CASSSGYSTDTQYF.

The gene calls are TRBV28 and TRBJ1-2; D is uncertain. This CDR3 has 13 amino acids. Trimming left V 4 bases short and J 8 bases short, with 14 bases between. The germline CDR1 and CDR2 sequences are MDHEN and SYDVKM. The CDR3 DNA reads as TGTGCCAGCAGTTCCGGCCTCGGGGTGGGCTACACCTTC. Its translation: CASSSGLGVGYTF.

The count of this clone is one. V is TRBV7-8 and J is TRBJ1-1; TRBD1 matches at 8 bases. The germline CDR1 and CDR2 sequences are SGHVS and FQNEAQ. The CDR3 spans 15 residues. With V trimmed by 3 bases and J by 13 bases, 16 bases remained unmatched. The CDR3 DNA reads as TGTGCCAGCAGCTTGGGCGGGACAGGAAACCAACAGGGTTTCTTT. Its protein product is CASSLGGTGNQQGFF.

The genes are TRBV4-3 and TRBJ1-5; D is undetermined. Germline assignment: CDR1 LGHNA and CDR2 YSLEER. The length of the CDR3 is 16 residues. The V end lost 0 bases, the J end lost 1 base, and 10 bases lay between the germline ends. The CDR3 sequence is CASSQESGMSNQPQHF. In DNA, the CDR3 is TGCGCCAGCAGCCAAGAAAGTGGCATGAGCAATCAGCCCCAGCATTTT.

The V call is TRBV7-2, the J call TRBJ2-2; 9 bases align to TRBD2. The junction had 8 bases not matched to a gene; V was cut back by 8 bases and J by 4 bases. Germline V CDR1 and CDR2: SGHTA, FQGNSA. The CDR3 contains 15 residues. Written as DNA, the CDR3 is TGTGCCAGCCGAGGGCTAGCGGGGACCACCGGGGAGCTGTTTTTT. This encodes CASRGLAGTTGELFF.

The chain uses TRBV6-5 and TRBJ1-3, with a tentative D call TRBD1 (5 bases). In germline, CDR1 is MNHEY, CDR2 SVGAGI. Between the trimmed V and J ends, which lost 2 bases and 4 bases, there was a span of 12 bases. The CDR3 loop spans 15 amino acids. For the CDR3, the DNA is TGTGCCAGCAGTTACCGGGGGTCCGAGGGAAACACCATATATTTT. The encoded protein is CASSYRGSEGNTIYF.

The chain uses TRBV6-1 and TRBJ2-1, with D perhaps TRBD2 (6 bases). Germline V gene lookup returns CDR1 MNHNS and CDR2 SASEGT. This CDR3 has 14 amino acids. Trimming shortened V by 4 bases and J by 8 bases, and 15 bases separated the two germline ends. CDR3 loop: CASSVGQGGDEQFF. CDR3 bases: TGTGCCAGCAGTGTAGGGCAGGGCGGGGATGAGCAGTTCTTC.

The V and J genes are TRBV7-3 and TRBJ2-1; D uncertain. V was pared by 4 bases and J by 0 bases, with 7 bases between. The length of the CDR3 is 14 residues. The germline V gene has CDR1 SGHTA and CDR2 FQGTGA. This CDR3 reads CASSSPGSYNEQFF. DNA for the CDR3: TGTGCCAGCAGCTCCCCCGGCTCCTACAATGAGCAGTTCTTC.

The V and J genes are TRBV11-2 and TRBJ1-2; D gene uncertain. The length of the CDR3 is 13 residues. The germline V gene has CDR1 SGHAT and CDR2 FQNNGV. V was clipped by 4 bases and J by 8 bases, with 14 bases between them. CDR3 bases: TGTGCCAGCAGCTCCGGGTGGTCCCGGGGCTACACCTTC. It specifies CASSSGWSRGYTF.

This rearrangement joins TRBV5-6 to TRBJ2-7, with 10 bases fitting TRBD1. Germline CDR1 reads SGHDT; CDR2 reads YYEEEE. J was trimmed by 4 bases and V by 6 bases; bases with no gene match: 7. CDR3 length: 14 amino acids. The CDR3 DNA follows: TGTGCCAGCACCTACTGGGGACAGGGGTACGAGCAGTACTTC. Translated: CASTYWGQGYEQYF.

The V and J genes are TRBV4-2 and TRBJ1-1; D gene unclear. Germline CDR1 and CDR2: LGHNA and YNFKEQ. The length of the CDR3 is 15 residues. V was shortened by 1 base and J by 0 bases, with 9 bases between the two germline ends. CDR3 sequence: CASSQVRRVNTEAFF. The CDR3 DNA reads TGTGCCAGCAGCCAAGTCAGACGGGTGAACACTGAAGCTTTCTTT.

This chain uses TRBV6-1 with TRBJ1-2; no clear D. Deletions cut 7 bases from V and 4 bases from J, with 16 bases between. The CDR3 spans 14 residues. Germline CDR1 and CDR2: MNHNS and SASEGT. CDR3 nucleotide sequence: TGTGCCAGCACACCGCTAAACTACGTCTATGGCTACACCTTC. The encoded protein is CASTPLNYVYGYTF.

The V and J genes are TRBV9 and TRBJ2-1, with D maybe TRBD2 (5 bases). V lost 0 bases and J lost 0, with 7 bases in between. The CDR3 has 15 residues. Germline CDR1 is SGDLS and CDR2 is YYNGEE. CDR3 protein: CASSVAEASYNEQFF. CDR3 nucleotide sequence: TGTGCCAGCAGCGTAGCGGAGGCCTCCTACAATGAGCAGTTCTTC. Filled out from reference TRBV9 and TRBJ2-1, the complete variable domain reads DSGVTQTPKHLITATGQRVTLRCSPRSGDLSVYWYQQSLDQGLQFLIQYYNGEERAKGNILERFSAQQFPDLHSELNLSSLELGDSALYFCASSVAEASYNEQFFGPGTRLTVL.

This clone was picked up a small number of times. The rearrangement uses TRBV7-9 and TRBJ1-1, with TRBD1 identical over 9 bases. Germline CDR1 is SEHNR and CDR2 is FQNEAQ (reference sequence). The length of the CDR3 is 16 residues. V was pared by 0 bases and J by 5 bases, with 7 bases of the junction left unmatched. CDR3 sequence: CASSLATGGVRTEAFF. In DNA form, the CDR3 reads TGTGCCAGCAGCTTAGCAACAGGGGGCGTAAGGACTGAAGCTTTCTTT.

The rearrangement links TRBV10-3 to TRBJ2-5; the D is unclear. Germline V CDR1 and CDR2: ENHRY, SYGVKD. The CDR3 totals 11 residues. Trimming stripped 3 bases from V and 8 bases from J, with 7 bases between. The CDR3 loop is CAISDHQTQYF. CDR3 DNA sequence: TGTGCCATCAGTGACCATCAAACCCAGTACTTC.